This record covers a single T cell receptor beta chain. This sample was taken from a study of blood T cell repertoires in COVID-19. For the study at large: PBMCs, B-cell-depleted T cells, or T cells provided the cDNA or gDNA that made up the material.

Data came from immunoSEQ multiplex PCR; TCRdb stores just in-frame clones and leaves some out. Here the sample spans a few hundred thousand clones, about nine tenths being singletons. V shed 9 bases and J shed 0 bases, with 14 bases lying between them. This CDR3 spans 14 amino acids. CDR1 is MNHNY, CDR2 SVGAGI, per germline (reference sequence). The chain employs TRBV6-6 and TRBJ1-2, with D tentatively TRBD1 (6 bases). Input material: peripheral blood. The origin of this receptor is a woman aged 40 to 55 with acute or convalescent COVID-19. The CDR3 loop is CASHRTATNYGYTF. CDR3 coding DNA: TGTGCCAGTCACCGGACAGCTACTAACTATGGCTACACCTTC.